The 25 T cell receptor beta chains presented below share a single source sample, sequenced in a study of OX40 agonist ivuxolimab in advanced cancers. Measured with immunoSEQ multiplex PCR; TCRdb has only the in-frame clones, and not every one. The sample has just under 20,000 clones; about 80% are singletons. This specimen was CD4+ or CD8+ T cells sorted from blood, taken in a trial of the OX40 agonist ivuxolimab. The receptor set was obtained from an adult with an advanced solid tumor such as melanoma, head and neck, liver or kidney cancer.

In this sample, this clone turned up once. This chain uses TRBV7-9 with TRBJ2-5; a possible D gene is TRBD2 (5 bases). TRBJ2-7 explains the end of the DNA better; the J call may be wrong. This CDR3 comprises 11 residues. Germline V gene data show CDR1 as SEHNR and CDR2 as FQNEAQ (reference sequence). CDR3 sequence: CASSLRAEQYF. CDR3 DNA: TGTGCCAGCAGCCTGCGGGCCGAGCAGTACTTC.

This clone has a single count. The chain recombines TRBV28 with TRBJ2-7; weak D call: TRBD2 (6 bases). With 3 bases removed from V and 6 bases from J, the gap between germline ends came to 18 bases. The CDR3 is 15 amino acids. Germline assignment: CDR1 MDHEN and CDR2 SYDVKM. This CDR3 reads CASSFGGVLQGEQYF. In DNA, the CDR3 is TGTGCCAGCAGTTTCGGCGGGGTCCTACAAGGCGAGCAGTACTTC.

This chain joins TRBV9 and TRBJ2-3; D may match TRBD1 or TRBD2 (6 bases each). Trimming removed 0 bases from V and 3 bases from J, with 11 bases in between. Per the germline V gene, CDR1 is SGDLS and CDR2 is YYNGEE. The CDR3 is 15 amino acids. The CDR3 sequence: CASSVVGGGTDTQYF. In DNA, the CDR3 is TGTGCCAGCAGCGTAGTCGGAGGGGGGACAGATACGCAGTATTTT.

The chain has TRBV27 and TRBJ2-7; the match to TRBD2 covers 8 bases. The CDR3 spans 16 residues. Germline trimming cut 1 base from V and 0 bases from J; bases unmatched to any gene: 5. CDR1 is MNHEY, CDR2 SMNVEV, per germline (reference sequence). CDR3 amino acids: CASSLFGGGASYEQYF. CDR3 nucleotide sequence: TGTGCCAGCAGTTTATTCGGGGGGGGAGCCTCCTACGAGCAGTACTTC.

DNA for the CDR3: TGTGCCAGCAGCGGCGTGGGGGGGAGGACTGAAGCTTTCTTT. This gives the protein CASSGVGGRTEAFF. The chain is built from TRBV2 and TRBJ1-1; D possibly corresponds to TRBD1 (5 bases). Trimming removed 6 bases from V and 5 bases from J, with 16 bases in between. The CDR3 spans 14 residues. Germline-derived CDR1 and CDR2 are SNHLY and FYNNEI.

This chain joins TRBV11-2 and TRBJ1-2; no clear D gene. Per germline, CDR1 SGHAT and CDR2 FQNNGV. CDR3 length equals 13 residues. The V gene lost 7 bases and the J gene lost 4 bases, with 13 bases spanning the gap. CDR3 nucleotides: TGTGCCAGCACCTCATCCGAGATCTATGGCTACACCTTC. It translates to CASTSSEIYGYTF.

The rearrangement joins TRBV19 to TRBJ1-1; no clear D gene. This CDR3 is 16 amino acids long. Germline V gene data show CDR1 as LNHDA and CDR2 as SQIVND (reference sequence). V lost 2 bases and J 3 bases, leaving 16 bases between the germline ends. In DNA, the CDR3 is TGTGCCAGTAGTATATTGGAAGGTCGGGGATACACTGAAGCTTTCTTT. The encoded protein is CASSILEGRGYTEAFF.

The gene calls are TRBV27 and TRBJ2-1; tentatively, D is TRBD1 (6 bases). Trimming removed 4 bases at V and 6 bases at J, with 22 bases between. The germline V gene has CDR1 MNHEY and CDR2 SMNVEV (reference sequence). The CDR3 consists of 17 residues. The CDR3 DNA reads TGTGCCAGCAGTTCTCCATCTACAGGGCCCTACGGCAATGAGCAGTTCTTC. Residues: CASSSPSTGPYGNEQFF.

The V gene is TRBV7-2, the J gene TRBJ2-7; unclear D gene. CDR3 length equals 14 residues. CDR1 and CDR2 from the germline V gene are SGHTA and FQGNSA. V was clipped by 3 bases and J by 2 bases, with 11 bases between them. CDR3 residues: CASSFGDAPYEQYF. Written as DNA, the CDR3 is TGTGCCAGCAGCTTCGGTGACGCGCCCTACGAGCAGTACTTC.

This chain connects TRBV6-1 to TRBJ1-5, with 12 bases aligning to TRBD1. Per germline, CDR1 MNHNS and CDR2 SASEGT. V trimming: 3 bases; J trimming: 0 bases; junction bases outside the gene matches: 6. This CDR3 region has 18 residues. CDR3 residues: CASSEGTGGSYSNQPQHF. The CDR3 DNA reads TGTGCCAGCAGTGAGGGGACAGGGGGCTCCTATAGCAATCAGCCCCAGCATTTT.

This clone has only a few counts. The CDR3 reads CASSQVKGGFGEQYF. The CDR3 DNA follows: TGCGCCAGCAGCCAAGTGAAAGGCGGATTCGGCGAGCAGTACTTC. The V and J genes are TRBV4-3 and TRBJ2-7, with D hard to call. This CDR3 spans 15 amino acids. Germline lookup yields CDR1 LGHNA and CDR2 YSLEER. V was clipped by 1 base and J by 6 bases, with 16 bases between them.

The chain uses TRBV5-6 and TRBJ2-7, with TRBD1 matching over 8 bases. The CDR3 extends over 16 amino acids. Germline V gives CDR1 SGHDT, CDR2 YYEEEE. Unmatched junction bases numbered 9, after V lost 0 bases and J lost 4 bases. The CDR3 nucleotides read TGTGCCAGCAGCTTGGCCCTGCAGGGGGCTGAATACGAGCAGTACTTC. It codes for CASSLALQGAEYEQYF.

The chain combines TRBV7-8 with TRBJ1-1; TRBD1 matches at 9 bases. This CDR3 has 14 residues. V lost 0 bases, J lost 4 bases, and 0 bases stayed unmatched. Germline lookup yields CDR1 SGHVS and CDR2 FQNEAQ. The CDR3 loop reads CASSLATGGTEAFF. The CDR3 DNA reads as TGTGCCAGCAGCTTAGCGACAGGGGGCACTGAAGCTTTCTTT.

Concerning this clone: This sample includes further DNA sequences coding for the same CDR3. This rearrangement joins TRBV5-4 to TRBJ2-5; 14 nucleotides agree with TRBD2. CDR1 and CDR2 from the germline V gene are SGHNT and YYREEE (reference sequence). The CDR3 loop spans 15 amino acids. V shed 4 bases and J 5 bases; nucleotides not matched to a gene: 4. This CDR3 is CASSLTSGGAETQYF. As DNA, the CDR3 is TGTGCCAGCAGCCTGACTAGCGGGGGGGCGGAGACCCAGTACTTC.

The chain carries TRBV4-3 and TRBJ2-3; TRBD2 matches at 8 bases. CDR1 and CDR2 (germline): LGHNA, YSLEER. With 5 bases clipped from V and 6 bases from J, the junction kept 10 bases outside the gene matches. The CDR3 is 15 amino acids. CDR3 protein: CASSAIAGRWDTQYF. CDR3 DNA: TGCGCCAGCAGCGCTATAGCGGGGAGATGGGATACGCAGTATTTT.

CDR3 amino acids: CAWSGYPRNEQFF. The CDR3 DNA is TGTGCCTGGAGCGGTTACCCCCGAAATGAGCAGTTCTTC. V is TRBV30 and J is TRBJ2-1; D unresolved. The CDR3 loop spans 13 amino acids. V gave up 3 bases and J gave up 7 bases, with 13 bases separating them. Germline CDR1 reads GTSNPN; CDR2 reads SVGIG (reference sequence). The complete variable domain, with remaining parts taken from reference TRBV30 and TRBJ2-1, reads SQTIHQWPATLVQPVGSPLSLECTVEGTSNPNLYWYRQAAGRGLQLLFYSVGIGQISSEVPQNLSASRPQDRQFILSSKKLLLSDSGFYLCAWSGYPRNEQFFGPGTRLTVL.

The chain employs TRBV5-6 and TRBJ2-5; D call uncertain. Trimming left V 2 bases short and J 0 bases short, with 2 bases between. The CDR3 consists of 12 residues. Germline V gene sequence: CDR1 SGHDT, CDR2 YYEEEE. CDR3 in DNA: TGTGCCAGCAGCTTTAACCAAGAGACCCAGTACTTC. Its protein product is CASSFNQETQYF.

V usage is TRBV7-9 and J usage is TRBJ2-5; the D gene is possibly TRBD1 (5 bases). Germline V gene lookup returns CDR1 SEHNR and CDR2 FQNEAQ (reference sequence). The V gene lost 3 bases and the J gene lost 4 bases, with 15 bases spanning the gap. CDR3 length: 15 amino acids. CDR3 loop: CASSLVGVLGETQYF. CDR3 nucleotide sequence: TGTGCCAGCAGCTTGGTAGGGGTTCTAGGAGAGACCCAGTACTTC.

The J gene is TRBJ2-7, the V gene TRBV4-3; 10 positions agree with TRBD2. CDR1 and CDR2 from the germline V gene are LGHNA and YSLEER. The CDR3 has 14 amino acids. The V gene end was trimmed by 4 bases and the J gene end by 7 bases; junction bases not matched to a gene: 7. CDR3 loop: CASSPLAGGGEQYF. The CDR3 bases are TGCGCCAGCAGCCCTTTAGCGGGGGGCGGAGAGCAGTACTTC.

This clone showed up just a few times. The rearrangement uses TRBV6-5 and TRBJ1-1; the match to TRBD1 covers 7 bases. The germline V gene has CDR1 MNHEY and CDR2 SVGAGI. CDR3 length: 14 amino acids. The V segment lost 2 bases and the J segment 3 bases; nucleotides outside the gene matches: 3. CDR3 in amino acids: CASSYGQGDTEAFF. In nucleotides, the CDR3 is TGTGCCAGCAGTTACGGGCAGGGGGACACTGAAGCTTTCTTT.

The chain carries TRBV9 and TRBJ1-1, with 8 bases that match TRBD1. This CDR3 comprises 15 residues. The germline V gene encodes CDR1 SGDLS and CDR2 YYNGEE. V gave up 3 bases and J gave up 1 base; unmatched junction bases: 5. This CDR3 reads CASSGPGTGNTEAFF. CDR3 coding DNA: TGTGCCAGCAGCGGACCCGGGACAGGGAACACTGAAGCTTTCTTT.

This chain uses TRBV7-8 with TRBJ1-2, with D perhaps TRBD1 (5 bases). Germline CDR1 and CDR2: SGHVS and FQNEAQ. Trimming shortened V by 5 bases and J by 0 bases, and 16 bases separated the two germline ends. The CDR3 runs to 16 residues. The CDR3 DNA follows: TGTGCCAGCAGCGACCGTTGGGGGGGAGCTAACTATGGCTACACCTTC. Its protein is CASSDRWGGANYGYTF.

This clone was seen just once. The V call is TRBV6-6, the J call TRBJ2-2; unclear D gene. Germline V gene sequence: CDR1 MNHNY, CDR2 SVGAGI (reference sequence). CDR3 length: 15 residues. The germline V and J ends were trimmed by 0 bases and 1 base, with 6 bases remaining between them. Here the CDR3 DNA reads TGTGCCAGCAGTTACTCGGCAGAGAACACCGGGGAGCTGTTTTTT. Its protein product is CASSYSAENTGELFF.

Written as DNA, the CDR3 is TGCGCCAGCAGCCAAGAATTGGGAATGAACACTGAAGCTTTCTTT. Its translation: CASSQELGMNTEAFF. The J gene is TRBJ1-1, the V gene TRBV4-1; no firm D call. The V gene's germline CDR1 is MGHRA and CDR2 YSYEKL. V was trimmed by 0 bases and J by 0 bases, leaving 8 bases between them. The CDR3 is 15 residues long.

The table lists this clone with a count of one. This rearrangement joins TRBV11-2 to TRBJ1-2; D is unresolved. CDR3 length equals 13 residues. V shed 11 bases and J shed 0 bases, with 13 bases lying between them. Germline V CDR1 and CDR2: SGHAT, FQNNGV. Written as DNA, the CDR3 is TGTGCCTCAAGGGAACCTTCTAACTATGGCTACACCTTC. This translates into CASREPSNYGYTF.